Listed here are 27 T cell receptor beta chains from one sample, sequenced in a study of T cells in Graves' hyperthyroidism and ophthalmopathy. Using RNA transcripts as the source, TCR beta CDR3 regions were amplified. The HTBI set primed first-round TCR CDR3 RT-PCR. Each CDR3 protein is one row after TCRdb ran MiXCR on the multiplex PCR reads. This table holds about 560,000 distinct CDR3 sequences, roughly a sixth found once. The sample was blood. These receptors all stem from a woman aged 18-29 years with Graves' hyperthyroidism.

This clonotype was seen ten or more times. The chain has TRBV18 and TRBJ2-7; possibly TRBD1 or TRBD2 for D (5 bases each). The V gene lost 3 bases and the J gene lost 5 bases, with 14 bases spanning the gap. CDR3 size: 14 residues. Looked up from germline, CDR1 is KGHSH and CDR2 is LQKENI. CDR3 in amino acids: CASSPEGNVDEQYF. CDR3 sequence (DNA): TGTGCCAGCTCACCCGAGGGGAACGTCGACGAGCAGTACTTC.

Note on this clonotype: Being one base from a much bigger clone, this may be a read error. The rearrangement uses TRBV7-2 and TRBJ2-2; 8 positions match TRBD2. Looked up from germline, CDR1 is SGHTA and CDR2 is FQGNSA. The CDR3 covers 15 residues. The CDR3 here is CASSLISGNTGERFF. The DNA of the CDR3 is TGTGCCAGCAGCTTAATTAGCGGGAACACCGGGGAGCGGTTTTTT.

This sequence joins TRBV9 and TRBJ2-5, with TRBD1 identical over 10 bases. V trimming: 0 bases; J trimming: 4 bases; junction bases outside the gene matches: 18. CDR1 is SGDLS and CDR2 is YYNGEE in the germline V gene. The CDR3 contains 20 residues. The CDR3 coding sequence is TGTGCCAGCAGCGTAGGGGTCCGGGACAGGGGCCCCTGGGCCCCAGAGACCCAGTACTTC. Protein: CASSVGVRDRGPWAPETQYF.

V and J are TRBV28 and TRBJ2-1, with 12 bases fitting TRBD2. Germline trimming cut 6 bases from V and 3 bases from J; bases unmatched to any gene: 3. Germline CDR1 reads MDHEN; CDR2 reads SYDVKM. The CDR3 is 15 amino acids. The CDR3 DNA follows: TGTGCCAGCAGCCCTAGCGGGAGGGACTACAATGAGCAGTTCTTC. Protein: CASSPSGRDYNEQFF.

There are many counts of this clonotype. The chain is built from TRBV27 and TRBJ2-4, with D uncertain. V was shortened by 7 bases and J by 11 bases, with 15 bases between the two germline ends. The CDR3 is made up of 12 amino acids. The germline CDR1 and CDR2 sequences are MNHEY and SMNVEV (reference sequence). The DNA for the CDR3 is TGTGCCAGCAAGGGTATGGGCCTTCTTCAGTACTTC. As protein: CASKGMGLLQYF.

With respect to this clonotype: At one end the junction does not follow the germline gene, possibly because of a read error. CDR3 residues: CSASPAGTNTEGFF. CDR3 bases: TGCAGTGCTAGCCCCGCAGGGACGAACACTGAAGGTTTCTTT. The chain carries TRBV20-1 and TRBJ1-1; D possibly corresponds to TRBD1 (5 bases). CDR3 length: 14 residues. Germline values: CDR1 DFQATT, CDR2 SNEGSKA (reference sequence).

This clonotype has a handful of counts. The rearrangement uses TRBV6-5 and TRBJ1-6; 11 nucleotides align to TRBD1. The CDR3 spans 17 residues. Germline lookup yields CDR1 MNHEY and CDR2 SVGAGI. The V segment lost 0 bases and the J segment 7 bases; nucleotides outside the gene matches: 5. The CDR3 nucleotides are TGTGCCAGCAGTTACTCGATGGGACAGGGGGGAAATTCACCCCTCCACTTT. Its protein is CASSYSMGQGGNSPLHF.

This clonotype was detected ten times or more. J is TRBJ2-5 and V is TRBV20-1, with 11 bases matching TRBD2. CDR1 and CDR2 from the germline V gene are DFQATT and SNEGSKA (reference sequence). Trimming cost V 7 bases and J 4 bases; bases outside gene matches: 11. The CDR3 runs 15 residues. The CDR3: CSVGSGGDRIETQYF. The CDR3 DNA reads TGCAGTGTTGGTAGCGGGGGGGATAGGATAGAGACCCAGTACTTC.

About this clonotype itself: One end of the junction fails to match germline, which may point to a read error. The chain employs TRBV7-9 and TRBJ2-3, with a tentative D call TRBD2 (6 bases). The CDR3 runs to 16 residues. The germline V gene has CDR1 SEHNR and CDR2 FQNEAQ (reference sequence). This CDR3 is CASSSGPGLTTHTQYF. As DNA, the CDR3 is TGTGCCAGCAGCTCAGGGCCGGGACTTACCACACATACGCAGTATTTT.

The chain joins TRBV12-3 or TRBV12-4 to TRBJ1-5; tentative D call: TRBD1 (6 bases). The CDR3 spans 15 residues. Trimming cost V 2 bases and J 5 bases, with 13 bases left between them. CDR3 loop: CASSLNLGAYQPQHF. In nucleotides, the CDR3 is TGTGCCAGCAGTTTAAACCTGGGGGCCTATCAGCCCCAGCATTTT.

This clonotype was observed a few times. The chain links TRBV2 to TRBJ1-2; TRBD1 matches at 10 bases. The length of the CDR3 is 14 residues. Per germline, CDR1 SNHLY and CDR2 FYNNEI. J was trimmed by 5 bases and V by 4 bases; bases with no gene match: 4. CDR3 loop: CASSATGQGYGYTF. The CDR3, as DNA: TGTGCCAGCAGTGCGACGGGACAGGGGTATGGCTACACCTTC.

This clonotype was recorded at least ten times. V is TRBV18 and J is TRBJ2-1; TRBD2 matches at 7 bases. CDR1 is KGHSH, CDR2 LQKENI, per germline. V was clipped by 2 bases and J by 5 bases; unmatched bases: 9. The CDR3 length is 16 residues. The CDR3 spells CASSPNLAAANNEQFF. The CDR3 coding sequence is TGTGCCAGCTCACCAAATCTAGCGGCGGCGAACAATGAGCAGTTCTTC.

Ten or more counts support this clonotype. The chain couples TRBV11-2 to TRBJ1-1; maybe TRBD1 (5 bases). Trimming took off 7 bases at V and 3 bases at J, with 21 bases between the two ends. The CDR3 length is 16 residues. Germline lookup yields CDR1 SGHAT and CDR2 FQNNGV. CDR3 in amino acids: CASTIGGYLGDTEAFF. CDR3 in DNA: TGTGCCAGCACCATAGGTGGCTATCTAGGGGACACTGAAGCTTTCTTT.

This clonotype was seen a few times. J is TRBJ1-2 and V is TRBV19; D remains ambiguous. Germline lookup yields CDR1 LNHDA and CDR2 SQIVND (reference sequence). Trimming pared 6 bases from V and 1 base from J, leaving 6 bases between. This CDR3 spans 12 amino acids. CDR3 in amino acids: CASRHRNYGYTF. Written as DNA, the CDR3 is TGTGCCAGTAGGCACCGTAACTATGGCTACACCTTC.

This clonotype was recorded at least ten times. The rearrangement links TRBV28 to TRBJ2-1; D possibly corresponds to TRBD1 (6 bases). V was pared by 4 bases and J by 0 bases, with 13 bases between. CDR1 and CDR2 from the germline V gene are MDHEN and SYDVKM. The CDR3 sequence is 16 residues long. The CDR3 protein is CASSSTGTLSYNEQFF. The CDR3, as DNA: TGTGCCAGCAGTTCCACCGGGACACTCTCCTACAATGAGCAGTTCTTC.

About this clonotype itself: Given a much more abundant clone one base away, this may be a read error. The V gene is TRBV20-1, the J gene TRBJ2-7, with TRBD2 identical over 11 bases. Germline values: CDR1 DFQATT, CDR2 SNEGSKA (reference sequence). With 0 bases clipped from V and 5 bases from J, the junction kept 9 bases outside the gene matches. CDR3 length: 16 residues. CDR3 nucleotide sequence: TGCAGTGCTAGAGATCCCTTAGCGGGAGGGCCTCACGAGCAGTACTTC. Encoded protein: CSARDPLAGGPHEQYF.

This rearrangement joins TRBV6-2 or TRBV6-3 to TRBJ2-2; a possible D gene is TRBD2 (5 bases). The germline V and J ends were trimmed by 4 bases and 6 bases, with 15 bases remaining between them. This CDR3 is built from 15 residues. Germline V gives CDR1 MNHEY, CDR2 SVGEGT. The CDR3 loop is CASSSAQLVAGELFF. The CDR3 coding sequence is TGTGCCAGCAGTTCAGCTCAACTAGTCGCCGGGGAGCTGTTTTTT.

This clonotype was seen a few times. The DNA of the CDR3 is TGTGCCAGCAGTTATGTAGGGACGAACATTCAGTACTTC. Encoded protein: CASSYVGTNIQYF. The V and J genes are TRBV6-2 or TRBV6-3 and TRBJ2-4; D possibly matches TRBD1 or TRBD2 (5 bases each). The CDR3 runs 13 residues. CDR1 MNHEY and CDR2 SVGEGT come from the germline V gene. Trimming left V 3 bases short and J 7 bases short, with 10 bases between.

There are many counts of this clonotype. The V call is TRBV12-3 or TRBV12-4, the J call TRBJ1-5; D is unclear. This CDR3 has 16 amino acids. With 0 bases removed from V and 1 base from J, the gap between germline ends came to 10 bases. Here the CDR3 DNA reads TGTGCCAGCAGTTTAGCGGTCGGGGAAAGCAATCAGCCCCAGCATTTT. Residues: CASSLAVGESNQPQHF.

This clonotype was observed once. A read error is possible here, since a much larger clone lies one base away. J is TRBJ2-3 and V is TRBV24-1, with no clear D. The length of the CDR3 is 13 residues. The germline V gene encodes CDR1 KGHDR and CDR2 SFDVKD. DNA of the CDR3: TGTGCCACCAGTGATTTTCTCGGAGATACGCGGTATTTT. This translates into CATSDFLGDTRYF.

This clonotype was seen at least ten times. This rearrangement joins TRBV28 to TRBJ1-2, with D perhaps TRBD1 (5 bases). V lost 3 bases and J lost 4, with 9 bases in between. The CDR3 has 13 amino acids. The germline V gene has CDR1 MDHEN and CDR2 SYDVKM. CDR3 amino acids: CASSLRGSYGYTF. DNA for the CDR3: TGTGCCAGCAGTTTGCGGGGGAGCTATGGCTACACCTTC.

Of note for this clonotype: A much bigger clone sits one base away, suggesting this may be a read error. V and J are TRBV7-9 and TRBJ2-7, with 9 bases fitting TRBD1. Germline CDR1 SEHNR, CDR2 FQNEAQ (reference sequence). The CDR3 is 14 amino acids. This chain's CDR3 is CAGSLGQGYAEQYF. The CDR3 nucleotides read TGTGCCGGCAGCTTAGGACAGGGGTATGCCGAGCAGTACTTC.

This clonotype occurred many times. The chain recombines TRBV2 with TRBJ1-1; no firm D call. Trimming pared 2 bases from V and 0 bases from J, leaving 4 bases between. The CDR3 runs to 13 residues. Germline CDR1 SNHLY, CDR2 FYNNEI. This CDR3 reads CASSEQVNTEAFF. CDR3 in DNA: TGTGCCAGCAGTGAACAAGTGAACACTGAAGCTTTCTTT.

The genes are TRBV7-8 and TRBJ1-4; 7 bases map to TRBD1. Germline V gene data show CDR1 as SGHVS and CDR2 as FQNEAQ. V lost 5 bases, J lost 3 bases, and 15 bases stayed unmatched. This CDR3 contains 18 residues. The CDR3 nucleotides read TGTGCCAGCAGCCAATCCCTTTTAAGGCAGGGGGCTAATGAAAAACTGTTTTTT. Protein product: CASSQSLLRQGANEKLFF.

Concerning this clonotype: A read error may produce the germline difference seen at one junction end. This chain connects TRBV6-1 to TRBJ2-1, with no clear D. Germline V gene lookup returns CDR1 MNHNS and CDR2 SASEGT. The CDR3 contains 10 residues. The CDR3 DNA sequence: TGTGCCAGCAGTGAAACGGGCCCGATCTTC. Amino acid sequence: CASSETGPIF.

For this clonotype: Just one base apart from a much larger clone, this may be a read error. J is TRBJ1-5 and V is TRBV5-6; D gene unclear. The CDR3 runs 16 residues. Per germline, CDR1 SGHDT and CDR2 YYEEEE. The V and J ends lost 0 bases and 4 bases respectively, with 14 bases between them. The CDR3, as DNA: TGTGCCAGCAGCTTGGGGGTATTCGGGAAGAATCAGCCCCAGCATTTT. It is translated as CASSLGVFGKNQPQHF.

V usage is TRBV19 and J usage is TRBJ1-1; TRBD1 aligns across 7 bases. After removal of 10 bases from V and 5 bases from J, the junction contained 13 bases not matched to a gene. Germline V gene sequence: CDR1 LNHDA, CDR2 SQIVND (reference sequence). The CDR3 runs to 14 residues. In nucleotides, the CDR3 is TGTGCCACACGAGACAGGGCTAGAGGGACTGAAGCTTTCTTT. Its translation is CATRDRARGTEAFF. Looking up the rest from reference TRBV19 and TRBJ1-1 gives the full variable domain: DGGITQSPKYLFRKEGQNVTLSCEQNLNHDAMYWYRQDPGQGLRLIYYSQIVNDFQKGDIAEGYSVSREKKESFPLTVTSAQKNPTAFYLCATRDRARGTEAFFGQGTRLTVV.